This T cell receptor beta chain was sequenced during a study of T cell clonality in common variable immunodeficiency. The CDR3 sequence is 16 residues long. V shed 2 bases and J shed 0 bases, with 13 bases lying between them. Per the germline V gene, CDR1 is SGHRS and CDR2 is YFSETQ. Many counts were recorded for this clone. The read gets to within 3 residues of the CDR3 end, and the germline J gene fills in the rest. Some clones are missing from TCRdb's copy, which holds only in-frame ones; the method was immunoSEQ multiplex PCR. This sample has around 45,000 clones and no singletons, with roughly 2.9% in the ten largest.

This chain links TRBV5-1 with TRBJ2-3; D is perhaps TRBD1 (7 bases). This receptor was identified in a person aged 18 to 75 in good health. Sample: peripheral blood mononuclear cells. The CDR3 bases that were read are TGCGCCAGCAGCTTTCGGGGGACAGAAAGCACAGATACG. This translates into CASSFRGTESTDT. The whole CDR3 region reads CASSFRGTESTDTQYF. The entire variable domain, with the rest obtained from reference TRBV5-1 and TRBJ2-3, is as follows: KAGVTQTPRYLIKTRGQQVTLSCSPISGHRSVSWYQQTPGQGLQFLFEYFSETQRNKGNFPGRFSGRQFSNSRSEMNVSTLELGDSALYLCASSFRGTESTDTQYFGPGTRLTVL.